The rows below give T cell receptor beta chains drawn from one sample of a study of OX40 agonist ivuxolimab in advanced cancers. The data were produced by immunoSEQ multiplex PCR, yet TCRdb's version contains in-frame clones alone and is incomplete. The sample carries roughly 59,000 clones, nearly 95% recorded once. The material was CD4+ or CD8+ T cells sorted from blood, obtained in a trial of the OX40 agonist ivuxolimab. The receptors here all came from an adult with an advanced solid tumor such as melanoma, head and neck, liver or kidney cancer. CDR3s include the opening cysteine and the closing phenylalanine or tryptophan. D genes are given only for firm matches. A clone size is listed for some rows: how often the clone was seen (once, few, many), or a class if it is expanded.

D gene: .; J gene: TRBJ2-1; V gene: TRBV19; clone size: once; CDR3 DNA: TGTGCCAGTAGTATTCCGGGCTTAAGCAATGAGCAGTTCTTC; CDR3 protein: CASSIPGLSNEQFF
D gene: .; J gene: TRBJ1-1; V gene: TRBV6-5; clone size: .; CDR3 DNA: TGTGCCAGCAGTTACTCCGTCGGCGGGGAAGCTTTCTTT; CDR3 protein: CASSYSVGGEAFF
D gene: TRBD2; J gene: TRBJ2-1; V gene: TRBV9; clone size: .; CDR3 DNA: TGTGCCAGCAGCGCTCCTCGACTAGCGGGAGGGCCTGGGTCCTACAATGAGCAGTTCTTC; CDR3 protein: CASSAPRLAGGPGSYNEQFF
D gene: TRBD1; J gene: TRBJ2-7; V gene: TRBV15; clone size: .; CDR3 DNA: TGTGCCACCAGCATGGGGACAGGGTCTTACGAGCAGTACTTC; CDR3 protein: CATSMGTGSYEQYF
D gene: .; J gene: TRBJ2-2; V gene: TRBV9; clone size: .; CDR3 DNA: TGTGCCAGCAGCGTAGGGTCGGGTATGACCACCGGGGAGCTGTTTTTT; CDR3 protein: CASSVGSGMTTGELFF
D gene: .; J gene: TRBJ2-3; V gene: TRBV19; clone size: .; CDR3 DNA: TGTGCCAGTAGTTGGGCTGGATCTAGCACAGATACGCAGTATTTT; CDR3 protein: CASSWAGSSTDTQYF
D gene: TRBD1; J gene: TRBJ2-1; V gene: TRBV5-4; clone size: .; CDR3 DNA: TGTGCCAGCAGCCCCTGGACAGGGGGGGCCCATGATGAGCAGTTCTTC; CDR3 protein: CASSPWTGGAHDEQFF
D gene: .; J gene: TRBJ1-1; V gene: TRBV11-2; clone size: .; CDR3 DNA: TGTGCCAGCAGCTTAGGCACCATGAACACTGAAGCTTTCTTT; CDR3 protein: CASSLGTMNTEAFF
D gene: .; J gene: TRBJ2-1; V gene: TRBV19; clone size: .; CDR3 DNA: TGTGCCAGTAGTATAGATGGGACTGTCTACAATGAGCAGTTCTTC; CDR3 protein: CASSIDGTVYNEQFF
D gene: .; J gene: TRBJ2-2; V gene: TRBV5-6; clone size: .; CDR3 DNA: TGTGCCAGCAGCTTGGGGAGGTACGATAACGGGGAGCTGTTTTTT; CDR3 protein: CASSLGRYDNGELFF
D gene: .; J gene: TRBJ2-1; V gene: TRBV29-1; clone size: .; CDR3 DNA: TGCAGCGTTGAACACCCGTTGAGCTCCTACAATGAGCAGTTCTTC; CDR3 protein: CSVEHPLSSYNEQFF
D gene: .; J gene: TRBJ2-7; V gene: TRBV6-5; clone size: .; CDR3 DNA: TGTGCCAGCAGTTACTCAACGGGCTACGAGCAGTACTTC; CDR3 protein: CASSYSTGYEQYF
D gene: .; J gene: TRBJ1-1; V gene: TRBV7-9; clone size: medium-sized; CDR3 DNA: TGTGCCAGCAGCCCCACAGGGTCCACTGAAGCTTTCTTT; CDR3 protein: CASSPTGSTEAFF
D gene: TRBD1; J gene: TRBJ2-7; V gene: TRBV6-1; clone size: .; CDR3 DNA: TGTGCCAGCAGCGAATACAACAGGGGGCCCTACTACGAGCAGTACTTC; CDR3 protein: CASSEYNRGPYYEQYF
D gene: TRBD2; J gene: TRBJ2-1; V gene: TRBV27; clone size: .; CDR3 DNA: TGTGCCAGCAGCCCCGGGGCGGGGGACTATCACAATGAGCAGTTCTTC; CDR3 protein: CASSPGAGDYHNEQFF
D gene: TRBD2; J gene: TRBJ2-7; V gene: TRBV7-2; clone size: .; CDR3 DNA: TGTGCCAGCAGCAACCCCAGGGACTACCCGGCCTACGAGCAGTACTTC; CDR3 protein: CASSNPRDYPAYEQYF
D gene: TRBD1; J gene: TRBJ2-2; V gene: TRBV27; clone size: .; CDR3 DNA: TGTGCCAGCAGTTGGAGTGACAGGGCGAACGGGGAGCTGTTTTTT; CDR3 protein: CASSWSDRANGELFF
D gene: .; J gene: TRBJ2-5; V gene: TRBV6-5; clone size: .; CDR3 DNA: TGTGCCAGCAGTTACTCGATCAGGTTTCAAGAGACCCAGTACTTC; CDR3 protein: CASSYSIRFQETQYF
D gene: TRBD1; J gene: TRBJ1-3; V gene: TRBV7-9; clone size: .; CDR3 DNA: TGTGCCAGCAGCGCGACAGGGTCTGGAAACACCATATATTTT; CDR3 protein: CASSATGSGNTIYF
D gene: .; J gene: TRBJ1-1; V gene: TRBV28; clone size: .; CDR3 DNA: TGTGCCAGCAGTTTGTGGGGAGTACTAACCGCTGAAGCTTTCTTT; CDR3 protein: CASSLWGVLTAEAFF
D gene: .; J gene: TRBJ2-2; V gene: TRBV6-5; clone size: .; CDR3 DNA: TGTGCCAGCGGCAGGGCCGGGGAGCTGTTTTTT; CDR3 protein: CASGRAGELFF
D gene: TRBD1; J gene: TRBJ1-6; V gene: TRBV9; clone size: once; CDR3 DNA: TGTGCCAGCAGCGTAGATTCAGGGGACAGCTCCTATAATTCACCCCTCCACTTT; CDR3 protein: CASSVDSGDSSYNSPLHF
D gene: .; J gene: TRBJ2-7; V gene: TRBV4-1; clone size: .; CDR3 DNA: TGCGCCAGCAGCCAAGGTCTATTCGGAGGTCTCGCTACCTACGAGCAGTACTTC; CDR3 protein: CASSQGLFGGLATYEQYF
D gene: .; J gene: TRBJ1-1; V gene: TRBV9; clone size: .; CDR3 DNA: TGTGCCAGCAGCGTAGGACGGGTCACTGAAGCTTTCTTT; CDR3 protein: CASSVGRVTEAFF
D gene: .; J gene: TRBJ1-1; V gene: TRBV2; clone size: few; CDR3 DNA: TGTGCCAGCAGCCTGACAGGAGGGACTGAAGCTTTCTTT; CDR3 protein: CASSLTGGTEAFF
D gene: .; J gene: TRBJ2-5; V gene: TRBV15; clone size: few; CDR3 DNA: TGTGCCACCAGCAGAGAAGAGACCCAGTACTTC; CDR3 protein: CATSREETQYF
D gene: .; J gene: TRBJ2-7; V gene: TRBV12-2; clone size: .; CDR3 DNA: TGTGCAAGTCGCTTAGTAGACGGGACAGCCTACGAGCAGTACTTC; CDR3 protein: CASRLVDGTAYEQYF
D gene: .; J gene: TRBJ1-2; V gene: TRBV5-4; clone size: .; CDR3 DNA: TGTGCCAGCAGCTTGAGAGAGGAAGGTGGCTACACCTTC; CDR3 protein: CASSLREEGGYTF
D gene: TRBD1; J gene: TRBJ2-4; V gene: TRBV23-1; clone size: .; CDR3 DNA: TGCGCCAGCCACCGGGACAGGGGAGTGTTGGTCAAAAACATTCAGTACTTC; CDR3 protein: CASHRDRGVLVKNIQYF
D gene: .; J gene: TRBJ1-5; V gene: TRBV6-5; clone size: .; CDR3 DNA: TGTGCCAGCAGTTCGCAGGGTGGCAATCAGCCCCAGCATTTT; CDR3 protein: CASSSQGGNQPQHF
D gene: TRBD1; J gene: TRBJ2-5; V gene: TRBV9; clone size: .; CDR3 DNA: TGTGCCAGCAGCGTATGGGGGACAGGGACAGAGACCCAGTACTTC; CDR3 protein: CASSVWGTGTETQYF
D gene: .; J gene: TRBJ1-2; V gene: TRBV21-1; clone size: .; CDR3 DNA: TGTGCCAGCAGCAAAGGACCCGACAAGGACGGCTACACCTTC; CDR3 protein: CASSKGPDKDGYTF
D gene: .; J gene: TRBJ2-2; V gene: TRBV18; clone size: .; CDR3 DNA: TGTGCCAGCTCACCACCGGAACTCCCCTTCACCGGGGAGCTGTTTTTT; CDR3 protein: CASSPPELPFTGELFF
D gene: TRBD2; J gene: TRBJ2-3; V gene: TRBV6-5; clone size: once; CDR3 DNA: TGTGCCAGCAGTTTGCGGACTAGTCCAGATACGCAGTATTTT; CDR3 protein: CASSLRTSPDTQYF
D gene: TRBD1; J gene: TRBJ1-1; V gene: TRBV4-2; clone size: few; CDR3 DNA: TGTGCCAGCAGCACCAACAGGGGAATGGCTGAAGCTTTCTTT; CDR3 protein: CASSTNRGMAEAFF
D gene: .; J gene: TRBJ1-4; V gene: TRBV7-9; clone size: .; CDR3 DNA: TGTGCCAGCAGCTTAGAGGTCGCCGCTAATGAAAAACTGTTTTTT; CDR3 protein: CASSLEVAANEKLFF
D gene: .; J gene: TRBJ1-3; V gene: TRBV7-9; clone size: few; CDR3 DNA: TGTGCCACCGAAGACAGCTTCTCTGGAAACACCATATATTTT; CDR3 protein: CATEDSFSGNTIYF
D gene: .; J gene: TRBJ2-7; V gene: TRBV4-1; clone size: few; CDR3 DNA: TGCGCCAGCAGCCTTAACTTACAGGCCACCTACGAGCAGTACTTC; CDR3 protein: CASSLNLQATYEQYF
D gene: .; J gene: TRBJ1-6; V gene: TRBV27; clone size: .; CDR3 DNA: TGTGCCAGCAGCCTGGACCGAAGCTCCTATAATTCACCCCTCCACTTT; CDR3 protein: CASSLDRSSYNSPLHF
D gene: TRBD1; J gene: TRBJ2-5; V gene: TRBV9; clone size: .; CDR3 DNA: TGTGCCAGCAGCGGGAGACAGGGGCAAGAGACCCAGTACTTC; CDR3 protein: CASSGRQGQETQYF
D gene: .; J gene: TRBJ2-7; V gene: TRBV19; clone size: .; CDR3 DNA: TGTGCCAGTAGTATTGGGACGGATTACGAGCAGTACTTC; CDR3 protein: CASSIGTDYEQYF
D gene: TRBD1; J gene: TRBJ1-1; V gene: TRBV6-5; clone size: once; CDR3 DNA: TGTGCCAGCAGTTACCGCGGACAGGGGGCGGCTGAAGCTTTCTTT; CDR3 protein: CASSYRGQGAAEAFF
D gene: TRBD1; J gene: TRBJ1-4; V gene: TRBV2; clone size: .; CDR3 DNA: TGTGCCAGCGAGGACAGGGGTAATGAAAAACTGTTTTTT; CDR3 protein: CASEDRGNEKLFF
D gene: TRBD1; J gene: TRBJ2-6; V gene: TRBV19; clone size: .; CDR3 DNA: TGTGCCAGTAGTACAGGGACAGGGACTGGGGCCAACGTCCTGACTTTC; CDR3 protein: CASSTGTGTGANVLTF
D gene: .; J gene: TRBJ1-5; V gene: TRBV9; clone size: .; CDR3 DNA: TGTGCCAGCAGCGCCAGCGATAGCAATCAGCCCCAGCATTTT; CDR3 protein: CASSASDSNQPQHF
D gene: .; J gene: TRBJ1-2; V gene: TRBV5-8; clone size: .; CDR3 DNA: TGTGCCAGCAGCCCACTAGGGCAGGGTCAGAGTGGCTACACCTTC; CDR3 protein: CASSPLGQGQSGYTF
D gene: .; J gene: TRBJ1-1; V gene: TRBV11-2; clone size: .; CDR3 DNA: TGTGCCAGCAGCTTAGACCGAGGACAGCTCATGAACACTGAAGCTTTCTTT; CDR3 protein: CASSLDRGQLMNTEAFF
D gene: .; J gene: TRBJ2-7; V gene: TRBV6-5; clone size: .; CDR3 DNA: TGTGCCAGCAGTTACCCCGTCCCCGAGCAGTACTTC; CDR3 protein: CASSYPVPEQYF
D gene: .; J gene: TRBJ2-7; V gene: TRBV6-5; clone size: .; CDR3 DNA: TGTGCCAGCAGGCCGGGACTCTACGAGCAGTACTTC; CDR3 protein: CASRPGLYEQYF